Listed here is a single TCR beta chain. Antigen specificity is unknown. Collection occurred without any documented infections or immune events in donors. The sample comes from a study of identifying expanded T cells in peripheral blood. This table comes from immunoSEQ multiplex PCR, and its TCRdb copy is limited to in-frame clones, with some not included. The profile shows more than 70,000 clones, around 87% of them singletons. General study results and limits: Over two and four weeks, about 16 and 19 clones changed, versus 1.2 between replicates. Across healthy donors, higher total template counts meant significantly greater roughly two-week count variance.

The CDR3 is 21 residues long. The V gene's germline CDR1 is MNHNS and CDR2 SASEGT. With 2 bases clipped from V and 2 bases from J, the junction kept 16 bases outside the gene matches. This clonotype was obtained from a person aged 18 to 70 in good health. This chain joins TRBV6-1 and TRBJ1-5; 12 bases match TRBD1. Sequencing was done on a sample of blood. CDR3 bases: TGTGCCAGCAGTGAAAGGGTTTCACGGGACAGGGGGCGCCGTGGCAATCAGCCCCAGCATTTT. Amino acid sequence: CASSERVSRDRGRRGNQPQHF.